The clone carrying this T cell receptor (beta chain) was picked up a small number of times. The source of the sample is a study of T-cell reconstitution after alpha-beta-depleted transplantation in children. As it was prepared, the TCRbeta library received unique molecular identifiers. TCRdb called the PCR reads again in MiXCR, with one record for every CDR3 protein. This table has 450,000 to 600,000 distinct CDR3 sequences, about 31% appearing once. The germline V and J ends were trimmed by 1 base and 2 bases, with 8 bases remaining between them. The CDR3 is 14 amino acids. The sample consisted of PBMCs from the stem cell graft donor, taken from the stem cell graft. The V call is TRBV12-3 or TRBV12-4, the J call TRBJ1-2; D is unresolved. The clonotype originates from a human donor who donated a stem cell graft to a child with aplastic anemia. The CDR3 nucleotides are TGTGCCAGCAGTTTAGAGGCAGTGAACTATGGCTACACCTTC. Protein: CASSLEAVNYGYTF.